These 21 T cell receptor beta chains came from one sample sequenced in a study of naive and memory T cell subsets. The beta constant-region primer was an equimolar mix of two oligonucleotides covering TRBC1 and TRBC2. TCRdb re-analysed the UMI-ligation and nested PCR reads in MiXCR, keeping a single row per CDR3 protein. The profile covers 100,000 or so distinct CDR3 sequences, with 5.5% to 8.5% appearing a single time and roughly 1.6% taken by the ten largest. The source material was central memory CD4+ T cells from blood. All receptors come from a human donor in good health.

This clonotype is labeled as medium-sized. The chain couples TRBV20-1 to TRBJ1-1; 8 positions agree with TRBD1. CDR1 and CDR2 (germline): DFQATT, SNEGSKA (reference sequence). This CDR3 contains 14 residues. After removal of 6 bases from V and 3 bases from J, the junction contained 9 bases not matched to a gene. In DNA, the CDR3 is TGCAGTGCAACCACGTACAGGGGGGACACTGAAGCTTTCTTT. Translation: CSATTYRGDTEAFF.

This clonotype was recorded at least ten times. The chain links TRBV18 to TRBJ1-5; weak D call: TRBD1 (5 bases). The CDR3 is made up of 15 amino acids. Trimming left V 3 bases short and J 1 base short, with 10 bases between. The germline gives CDR1 KGHSH, CDR2 LQKENI. The CDR3 here is CASSPWAGSNQPQHF. CDR3 DNA: TGTGCCAGCTCACCGTGGGCAGGGAGCAATCAGCCCCAGCATTTT.

This clonotype appeared many times. V is TRBV7-3 and J is TRBJ2-7, with a possible D match to TRBD2 (5 bases). Per germline, CDR1 SGHTA and CDR2 FQGTGA. The V end lost 3 bases, the J end lost 3 bases, and 15 bases lay between the germline ends. This CDR3 comprises 15 residues. In DNA form, the CDR3 reads TGTGCCAGCAGCTTTAGTCACGGACTGGGCTACGAGCAGTACTTC. It is translated as CASSFSHGLGYEQYF.

This clonotype was counted ten times or more. The chain employs TRBV9 and TRBJ1-3, with TRBD1 as a possible D gene (5 bases). The germline V and J ends were trimmed by 0 bases and 0 bases, with 10 bases remaining between them. Germline V gives CDR1 SGDLS, CDR2 YYNGEE. The CDR3 sequence is 16 residues long. The CDR3 nucleotides are TGTGCCAGCAGCGTAGGGGACCCCAACTCTGGAAACACCATATATTTT. Translated, it gives CASSVGDPNSGNTIYF. Based on the CDR3 plus reference TRBV9 and TRBJ1-3, the full variable domain is DSGVTQTPKHLITATGQRVTLRCSPRSGDLSVYWYQQSLDQGLQFLIQYYNGEERAKGNILERFSAQQFPDLHSELNLSSLELGDSALYFCASSVGDPNSGNTIYFGEGSWLTVV.

This clonotype showed up many times. V gene TRBV6-6 combines with J gene TRBJ1-1, with D possibly matching TRBD1 (5 bases). CDR1 MNHNY and CDR2 SVGAGI come from the germline V gene (reference sequence). CDR3 length: 12 residues. Trimming left V 5 bases short and J 6 bases short, with 10 bases between. The CDR3 reads CASSGTAAEAFF. CDR3 nucleotide sequence: TGTGCCAGCAGTGGGACGGCGGCTGAAGCTTTCTTT.

This chain uses TRBV7-3 with TRBJ2-3; D might be TRBD2 (6 bases). Germline V gene sequence: CDR1 SGHTA, CDR2 FQGTGA. The CDR3 runs to 15 residues. Trimming stripped 4 bases from V and 2 bases from J, with 13 bases between. CDR3 coding DNA: TGTGCCAGCAGCTACCGGGACTTCTCCACAGATACGCAGTATTTT. It specifies CASSYRDFSTDTQYF.

This clonotype was seen many times. This chain links TRBV18 with TRBJ2-1, with D perhaps matching TRBD2 (6 bases). V was trimmed by 0 bases and J by 4 bases, leaving 16 bases between them. The CDR3 contains 17 residues. Per the germline V gene, CDR1 is KGHSH and CDR2 is LQKENI. The CDR3 DNA is TGTGCCAGCTCACCACCCCCTCCCGGGAGAGCATACAATGAGCAGTTCTTC. Its translation is CASSPPPPGRAYNEQFF.

This clonotype was seen many times. The chain carries TRBV19 and TRBJ1-1; 9 nucleotides line up with TRBD1. Germline assignment: CDR1 LNHDA and CDR2 SQIVND (reference sequence). Germline trimming cut 6 bases from V and 3 bases from J; bases unmatched to any gene: 5. The CDR3 spans 14 residues. The DNA of the CDR3 is TGTGCCAGTAGCCCGGACAGGGGCGACACTGAAGCTTTCTTT. Its protein product is CASSPDRGDTEAFF.

This clonotype was observed many times. This chain links TRBV15 with TRBJ2-6; no reliable D call. There are 18 residues in the CDR3. Germline V gives CDR1 LNHNV, CDR2 YYDKDF (reference sequence). The V and J ends lost 5 bases and 0 bases respectively, with 17 bases between them. CDR3 DNA: TGTGCCACCAGCGCCTCTTTACGACGTGACTCTGGGGCCAACGTCCTGACTTTC. This codes for CATSASLRRDSGANVLTF.

The rearrangement joins TRBV19 to TRBJ1-5, with D unclear. Germline loops: CDR1 LNHDA, CDR2 SQIVND (reference sequence). The V end was cut by 4 bases, the J end by 1 base, with 11 bases between. The CDR3 consists of 15 residues. The CDR3 DNA follows: TGTGCCAGTAGTAACCCGGGTGGAAGCAATCAGCCCCAGCATTTT. Translated, it gives CASSNPGGSNQPQHF.

The chain is built from TRBV12-3 or TRBV12-4 and TRBJ2-3; no definite D call. Deletions cut 1 base from V and 1 base from J, with 9 bases between. The CDR3 is made up of 15 amino acids. The chain's CDR3 is CASSLEEPGTDTQYF. In DNA form, the CDR3 reads TGTGCCAGCAGTTTAGAGGAGCCTGGCACAGATACGCAGTATTTT.

Many counts were recorded for this clonotype. The rearrangement links TRBV18 to TRBJ2-3; weak D call: TRBD2 (6 bases). The CDR3 is 16 residues long. Germline V gene data show CDR1 as KGHSH and CDR2 as LQKENI. Trimming removed 3 bases from V and 4 bases from J, with 17 bases in between. Here the CDR3 reads CASSPSSVLLADTQYF. CDR3 DNA: TGTGCCAGCTCACCCTCTAGCGTCCTCTTGGCAGATACGCAGTATTTT.

This clonotype was seen repeatedly, ten times or more. The chain employs TRBV27 and TRBJ1-1; 7 bases line up with TRBD1. V gave up 6 bases and J gave up 11 bases; unmatched junction bases: 15. Germline CDR1 and CDR2: MNHEY and SMNVEV (reference sequence). This CDR3 comprises 14 residues. In DNA form, the CDR3 reads TGTGCCAGCAGCCAACGACAGGGTCTTATGTCCGCTTTCTTT. Its translation: CASSQRQGLMSAFF.

This clonotype showed up many times. J is TRBJ2-7 and V is TRBV9, with TRBD2 identical over 12 bases. From germline, CDR1 is SGDLS and CDR2 YYNGEE. This CDR3 has 15 amino acids. V was pared by 2 bases and J by 3 bases, with 3 bases of the junction left unmatched. The CDR3 loop is CASSVGLAGNYEQYF. Here the CDR3 DNA reads TGTGCCAGCAGCGTCGGACTAGCGGGGAACTACGAGCAGTACTTC.

This clonotype was counted many times. In DNA form, the CDR3 reads TGTGCCTGTTCCCGAGGGGGGACTAATGAAAAACTGTTTTTT. Amino acids: CACSRGGTNEKLFF. The genes are TRBV30 and TRBJ1-4, with a tentative D call TRBD1 (6 bases). The CDR3 has 14 residues. CDR1 is GTSNPN, CDR2 SVGIG, per germline (reference sequence). V lost 6 bases and J lost 2, with 13 bases in between. Supplemented by reference TRBV30 and TRBJ1-4, the full variable domain reads SQTIHQWPATLVQPVGSPLSLECTVEGTSNPNLYWYRQAAGRGLQLLFYSVGIGQISSEVPQNLSASRPQDRQFILSSKKLLLSDSGFYLCACSRGGTNEKLFFGSGTQLSVL.

In this sample, this clonotype turned up many times. V usage is TRBV30 and J usage is TRBJ1-1; D remains unclear. The CDR3 consists of 13 residues. Germline CDR1 and CDR2: GTSNPN and SVGIG (reference sequence). V dropped 0 bases and J dropped 0 bases, with 5 bases sitting between them. CDR3 residues: CAWSVGLNTEAFF. The CDR3 nucleotides are TGTGCCTGGAGTGTAGGCCTGAACACTGAAGCTTTCTTT.

This chain joins TRBV7-2 and TRBJ2-3, with 8 nucleotides matching TRBD2. V dropped 1 base and J dropped 3; count of bases not matched to a gene: 6. This CDR3 region has 16 residues. Germline CDR1 reads SGHTA; CDR2 reads FQGNSA. The CDR3 bases are TGTGCCAGCAGCTTAGGTAGCGGGGTACGAACAGATACGCAGTATTTT. Its translation is CASSLGSGVRTDTQYF. The whole variable domain, filled in from reference TRBV7-2 and TRBJ2-3, reads GAGVSQSPSNKVTEKGKDVELRCDPISGHTALYWYRQSLGQGLEFLIYFQGNSAPDKSGLPSDRFSAERTGGSVSTLTIQRTQQEDSAVYLCASSLGSGVRTDTQYFGPGTRLTVL.

This clonotype was seen repeatedly, ten times or more. J is TRBJ1-5 and V is TRBV6-2 or TRBV6-3; D uncertain. Trimming removed 1 base from V and 5 bases from J, with 9 bases in between. Germline values: CDR1 MNHEY, CDR2 SVGEGT. CDR3 length equals 14 residues. The chain's CDR3 is CASSYYSGYQPQHF. The DNA of the CDR3 is TGTGCCAGCAGTTACTATTCTGGGTATCAGCCCCAGCATTTT.

The rearrangement links TRBV11-2 to TRBJ2-3, with 8 positions matching TRBD2. Germline V gives CDR1 SGHAT, CDR2 FQNNGV. Trimming took 2 bases from V and 5 from J; bases not matched to a gene: 12. CDR3 length: 17 residues. The CDR3 DNA follows: TGTGCCAGCAGCTTAAGGGCACGGACTAGCACGTTAGATACGCAGTATTTT. Amino acid sequence: CASSLRARTSTLDTQYF.

The chain couples TRBV29-1 to TRBJ2-1, with D possibly matching TRBD2 (5 bases). V lost 2 bases and J lost 6, with 17 bases in between. This CDR3 is 15 amino acids long. Germline assignment: CDR1 SQVTM and CDR2 ANQGSEA. CDR3 sequence (DNA): TGCAGCGTTGAACTGTCCAGCGAGGGTCCCAATGAGCAGTTCTTC. It yields the protein CSVELSSEGPNEQFF.

At least ten counts were recorded for this clonotype. V usage is TRBV7-2 and J usage is TRBJ1-1, with TRBD1 matching 9 bases. The trim removed 6 bases at V and 4 bases at J, leaving 9 bases unmatched. Germline-derived CDR1 and CDR2 are SGHTA and FQGNSA. The CDR3 spans 15 residues. The CDR3 DNA is TGTGCCAGCAGGCCTCTACAGGGGGCTGTCACTGAAGCTTTCTTT. Translating it yields CASRPLQGAVTEAFF.